The source of this T cell receptor beta chain is a study of blood T cell repertoires in COVID-19. Study-level background: Samples of COVID-19 (acute and convalescent) were obtained from the United States, Italy and Spain. PBMCs, B-cell-depleted T cells, or T cells provided the cDNA or gDNA that made up the material.

Authors' processing steps: Reference gene primer amplification gave nucleated cell count estimates. Sequenced by immunoSEQ multiplex PCR; TCRdb stores in-frame clones only, minus some. Clone size and the V and J calls come from that table; the DNA yielded D and trimming. The sample lists 250,000 to 400,000 clones, approximately 88% occurring once. Losses at the gene ends were 5 bases for V and 0 bases for J; bases not matched to a gene: 9. CDR3 size: 17 residues. Per germline, CDR1 ENHRY and CDR2 SYGVKD. This sequence originates from a woman in her thirties with COVID-19, enrolled during active disease. The source material was peripheral blood. V usage is TRBV10-3 and J usage is TRBJ2-3, with 9 bases fitting TRBD2. CDR3 sequence: CAISLGLAGRSTDTQYF. Here the CDR3 DNA reads TGTGCCATCAGTTTAGGGCTAGCGGGGCGAAGCACAGATACGCAGTATTTT.